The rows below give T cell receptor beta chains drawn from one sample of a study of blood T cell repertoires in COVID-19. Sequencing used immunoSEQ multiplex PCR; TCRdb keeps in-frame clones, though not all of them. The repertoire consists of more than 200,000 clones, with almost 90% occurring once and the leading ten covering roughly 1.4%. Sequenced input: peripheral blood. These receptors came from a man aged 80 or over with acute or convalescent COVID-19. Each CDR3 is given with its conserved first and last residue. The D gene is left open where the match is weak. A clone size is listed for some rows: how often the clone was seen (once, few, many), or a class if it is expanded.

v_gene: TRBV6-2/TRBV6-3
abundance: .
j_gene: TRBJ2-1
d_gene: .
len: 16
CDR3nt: TGTGCCAGCAGTTACTCGATCGGGGATCTCTACAATGAGCAGTTCTTC
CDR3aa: CASSYSIGDLYNEQFF

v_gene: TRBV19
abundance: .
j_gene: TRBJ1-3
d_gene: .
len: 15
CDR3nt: TGTGCCAGTAGTATCGACAGGAGCTCTGGAAACACCATATATTTT
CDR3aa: CASSIDRSSGNTIYF

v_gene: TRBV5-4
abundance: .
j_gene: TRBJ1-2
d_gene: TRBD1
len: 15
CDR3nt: TGTGCCAGCAGCTTGGGTGGACAGGGTTACTATGGCTACACCTTC
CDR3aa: CASSLGGQGYYGYTF

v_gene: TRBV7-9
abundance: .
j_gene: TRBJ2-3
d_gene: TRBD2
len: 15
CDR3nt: TGTGCCAGCAGCTTAGTACTAGCGGGGGCTGATACGCAGTATTTT
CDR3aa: CASSLVLAGADTQYF

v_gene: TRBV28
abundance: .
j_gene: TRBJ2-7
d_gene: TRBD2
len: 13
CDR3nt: TGTGCCAGCAGTTTTACTAGCGCCTACGAGCAGTACTTC
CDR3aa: CASSFTSAYEQYF

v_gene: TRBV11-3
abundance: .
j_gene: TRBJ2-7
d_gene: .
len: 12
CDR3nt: TGTGCCAGAAGCTTCCCTCCTTGCGAGCAGTACTTC
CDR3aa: CARSFPPCEQYF

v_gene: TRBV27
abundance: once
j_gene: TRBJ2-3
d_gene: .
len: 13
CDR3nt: TGTGCCAGCAGTCGTCGGGGCACAGATACGCAGTATTTT
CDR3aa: CASSRRGTDTQYF

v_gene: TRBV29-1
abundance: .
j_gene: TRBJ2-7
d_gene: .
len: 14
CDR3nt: TGCAGCGTTGCTGGACTTGCGAGCTCCTACGAGCAGTACTTC
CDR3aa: CSVAGLASSYEQYF

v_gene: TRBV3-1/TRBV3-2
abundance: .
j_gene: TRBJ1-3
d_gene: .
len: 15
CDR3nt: TGTGCCAGCAGCGCGGTTGCGGGCTCTGGAAACACCATATATTTT
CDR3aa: CASSAVAGSGNTIYF

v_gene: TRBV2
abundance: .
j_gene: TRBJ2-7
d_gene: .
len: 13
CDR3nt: TGTGCCAGCCCCGGGATAGCGGTACACGAGCAGTACTTC
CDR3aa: CASPGIAVHEQYF

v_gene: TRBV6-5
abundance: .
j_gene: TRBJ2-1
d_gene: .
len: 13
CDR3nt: TGTGCCAGCAATACCGGTTCCTACAATGAGCAGTTCTTC
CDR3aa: CASNTGSYNEQFF

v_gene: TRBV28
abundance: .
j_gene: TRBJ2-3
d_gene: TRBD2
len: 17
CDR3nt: TGTGCCAGCAGTTTACCGACTAGCGGGAGCCGCCCAGATACGCAGTATTTT
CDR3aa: CASSLPTSGSRPDTQYF

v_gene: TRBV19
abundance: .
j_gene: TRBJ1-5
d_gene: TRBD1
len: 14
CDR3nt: TGTGCCAGTAGTCAGACAGGGGGCGGGCAGCCCCAGCATTTT
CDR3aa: CASSQTGGGQPQHF

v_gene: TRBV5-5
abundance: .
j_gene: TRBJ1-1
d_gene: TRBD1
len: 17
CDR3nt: TGTGCCAGCAGCCTTACCGGGACAGGAGGGCGTCGGACTGAAGCTTTCTTT
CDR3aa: CASSLTGTGGRRTEAFF

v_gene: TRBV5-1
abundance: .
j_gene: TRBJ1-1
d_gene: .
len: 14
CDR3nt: TGCGCCAGCAGCCCTACTTGGGGAGACACTGAAGCTTTCTTT
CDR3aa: CASSPTWGDTEAFF

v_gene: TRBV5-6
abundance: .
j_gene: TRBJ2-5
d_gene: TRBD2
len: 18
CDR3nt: TGTGCCAGCAGCTTGGTCGCTCTAGCGGGCGGGGGGAGAGAGACCCAGTACTTC
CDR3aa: CASSLVALAGGGRETQYF

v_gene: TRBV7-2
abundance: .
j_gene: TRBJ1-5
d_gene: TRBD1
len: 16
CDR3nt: TGTGCCAGCAGCTTAGGAGGTAGGGGGCGGAATCAGCCCCAGCATTTT
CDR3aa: CASSLGGRGRNQPQHF

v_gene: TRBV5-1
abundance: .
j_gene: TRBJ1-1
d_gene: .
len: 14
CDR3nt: TGCGCCAGCAGCTTGGACAGATTGAACACTGAAGCTTTCTTT
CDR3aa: CASSLDRLNTEAFF

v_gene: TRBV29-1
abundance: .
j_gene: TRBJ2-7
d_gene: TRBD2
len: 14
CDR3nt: TGCAGCGCCAGTTCACCGGGACTAGCCTACGAGCAGTACTTC
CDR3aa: CSASSPGLAYEQYF

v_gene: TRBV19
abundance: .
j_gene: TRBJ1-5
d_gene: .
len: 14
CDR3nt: TGTGCCAGTAGTGCCGCGGGGGTCAATCAGCCCCAGCATTTT
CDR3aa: CASSAAGVNQPQHF

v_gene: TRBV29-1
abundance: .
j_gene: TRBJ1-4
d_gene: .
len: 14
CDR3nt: TGCAGCGTTTCCAGGTCAGCAACTAATGAAAAACTGTTTTTT
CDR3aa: CSVSRSATNEKLFF

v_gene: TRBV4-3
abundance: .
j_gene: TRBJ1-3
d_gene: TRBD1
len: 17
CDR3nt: TGCGCCAGCAGCCAAGATCTTACAGGGGGAAATAATCACACCATATATTTT
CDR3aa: CASSQDLTGGNNHTIYF

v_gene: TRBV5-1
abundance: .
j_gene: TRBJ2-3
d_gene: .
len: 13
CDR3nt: TGCGCCAGCAGCTTGGTAGAGGTAGATACGCAGTATTTT
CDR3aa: CASSLVEVDTQYF

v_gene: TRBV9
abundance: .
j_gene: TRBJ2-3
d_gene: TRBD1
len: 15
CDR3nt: TGTGCCAGCAGCGTAGGGGGGACAGTCACAGATACGCAGTATTTT
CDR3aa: CASSVGGTVTDTQYF

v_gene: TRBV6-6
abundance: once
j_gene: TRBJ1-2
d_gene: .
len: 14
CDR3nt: TGTGCCAGCAGTCCCCCGGACAGCCTCTATGGCTACACCTTC
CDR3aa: CASSPPDSLYGYTF

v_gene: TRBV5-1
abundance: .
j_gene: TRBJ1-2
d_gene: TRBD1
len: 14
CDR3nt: TGCGCCAGCAGCCAGGACAGGGCCCGGGATGGCTACACCTTC
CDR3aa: CASSQDRARDGYTF

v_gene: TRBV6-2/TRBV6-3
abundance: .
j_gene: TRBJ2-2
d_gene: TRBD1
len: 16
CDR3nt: TGTGCCAGCAGTTACATGGGACAGAGATTCACCGGGGAGCTGTTTTTT
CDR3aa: CASSYMGQRFTGELFF

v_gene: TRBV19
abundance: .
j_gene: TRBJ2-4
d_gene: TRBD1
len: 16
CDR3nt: TGTGCCAGTAGTCGACAGGGCATTCTAGCCAAAAACATTCAGTACTTC
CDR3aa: CASSRQGILAKNIQYF

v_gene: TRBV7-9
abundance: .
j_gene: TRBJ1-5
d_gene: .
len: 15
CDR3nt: TGTGCCAGCAGCTTAGAGGGGGTCAGCAATCAGCCCCAGCATTTT
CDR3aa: CASSLEGVSNQPQHF

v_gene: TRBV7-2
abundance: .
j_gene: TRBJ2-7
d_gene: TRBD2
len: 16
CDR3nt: TGTGCCAGCAGCCAATCGGGAGGTCGGGTTAACTACGAGCAGTACTTC
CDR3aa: CASSQSGGRVNYEQYF

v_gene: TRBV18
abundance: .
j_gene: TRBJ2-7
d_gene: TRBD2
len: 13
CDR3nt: TGTGCCAGCTCACCTGGGACTAGCTACGAGCAGTACTTC
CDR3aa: CASSPGTSYEQYF

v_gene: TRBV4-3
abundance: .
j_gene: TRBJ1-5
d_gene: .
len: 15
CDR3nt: TGCGCCAGCAGCCAAGATCCACTAAGCAATCAGCTCCAGCATTTT
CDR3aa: CASSQDPLSNQLQHF

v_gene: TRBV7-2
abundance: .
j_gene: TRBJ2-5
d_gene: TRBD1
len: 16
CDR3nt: TGTGCCAGCAGCCTGACAGGGGCCACCACCCAAGAGACCCAGTACTTC
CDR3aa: CASSLTGATTQETQYF

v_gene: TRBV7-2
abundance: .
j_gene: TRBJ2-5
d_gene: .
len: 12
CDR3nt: TGTGCCAGCAGCTTAAGCGGGGAGACCCAGTACTTC
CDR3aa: CASSLSGETQYF

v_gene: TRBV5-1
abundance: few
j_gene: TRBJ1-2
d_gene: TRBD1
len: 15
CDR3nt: TGCGCCAGCAGACAAGGGACAGGGGGTGTCTATGGCTACACCTTC
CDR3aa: CASRQGTGGVYGYTF

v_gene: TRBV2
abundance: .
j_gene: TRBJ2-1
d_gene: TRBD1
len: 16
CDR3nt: TGTGCCATCCGGGACAGGGAGCGCCAGGCCTACAATGAGCAGTTCTTC
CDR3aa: CAIRDRERQAYNEQFF

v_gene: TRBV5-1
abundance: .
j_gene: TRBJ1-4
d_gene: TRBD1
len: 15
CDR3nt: TGCGCCAGCAGCCCACAGGGGACTACTAATGAAAAACTGTTTTTT
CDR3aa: CASSPQGTTNEKLFF

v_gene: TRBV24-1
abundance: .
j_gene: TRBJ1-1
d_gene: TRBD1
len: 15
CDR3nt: TGTGCCACCAGAGGGACAGGGGGAATGAACACTGAAGCTTTCTTT
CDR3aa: CATRGTGGMNTEAFF

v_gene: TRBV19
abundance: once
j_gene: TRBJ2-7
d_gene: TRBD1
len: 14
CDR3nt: TGTGCCAGTAAGGCCAGGGACAGGGACTACGAGCAGTACTTC
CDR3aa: CASKARDRDYEQYF

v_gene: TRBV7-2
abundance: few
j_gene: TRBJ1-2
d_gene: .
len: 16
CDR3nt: TGTGCCAGCAGCTTAGGAGGGAACTTAGCTAACTATGGCTACACCTTC
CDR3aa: CASSLGGNLANYGYTF

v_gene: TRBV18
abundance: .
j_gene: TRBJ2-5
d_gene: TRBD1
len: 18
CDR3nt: TGTGCCAGCTCACCCCCGACCGGGACAGGGGTTCCGTCGGAGACCCAGTACTTC
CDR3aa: CASSPPTGTGVPSETQYF

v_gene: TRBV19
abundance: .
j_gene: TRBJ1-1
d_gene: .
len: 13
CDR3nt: TGTGCCAGTAGCGCAGGGGTCGGGGCTGAAGCTTTCTTT
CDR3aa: CASSAGVGAEAFF

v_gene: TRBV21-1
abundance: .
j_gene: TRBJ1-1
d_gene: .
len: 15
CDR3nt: TGTGCCAGCAGCAAAGGAGAGGGTCGGAACACTGAAGCTTTCTTT
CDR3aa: CASSKGEGRNTEAFF

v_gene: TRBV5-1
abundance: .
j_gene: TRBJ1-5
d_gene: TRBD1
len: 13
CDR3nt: TGCGCCAGCAGTTGGGACAGTGATCAGCCCCAGCATTTT
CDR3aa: CASSWDSDQPQHF

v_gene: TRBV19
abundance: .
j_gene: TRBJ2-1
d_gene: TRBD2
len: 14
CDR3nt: TGTGCCAGTAGTAATACCGGGACTATCTATGAGCAGTTCTTC
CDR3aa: CASSNTGTIYEQFF

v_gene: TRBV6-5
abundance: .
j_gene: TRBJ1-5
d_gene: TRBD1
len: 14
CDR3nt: TGTGCCAGCAGATGGGACAGAACTAATCAGCCCCAGCATTTT
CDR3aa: CASRWDRTNQPQHF

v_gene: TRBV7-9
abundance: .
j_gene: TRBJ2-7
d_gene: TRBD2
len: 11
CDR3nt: TGTGCCAGCAGCACTGGACTAGCGAAGTACTTC
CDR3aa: CASSTGLAKYF

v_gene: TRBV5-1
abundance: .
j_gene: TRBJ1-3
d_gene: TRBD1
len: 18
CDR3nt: TGCGCCAGCAGCTCGTGGTTGGCAGGGGACAGCTCTGGAAACACCATATATTTT
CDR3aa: CASSSWLAGDSSGNTIYF

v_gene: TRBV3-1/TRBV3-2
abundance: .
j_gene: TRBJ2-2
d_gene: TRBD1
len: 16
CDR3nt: TGTGCCAGCAGCCTGGGACAGGGCGCGAACACCGGGGAGCTGTTTTTT
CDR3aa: CASSLGQGANTGELFF

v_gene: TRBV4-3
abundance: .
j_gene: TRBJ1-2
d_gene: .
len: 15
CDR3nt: TGCGCCAGCAGCCAAGGGGGGGTCCCCAACTATGGCTACACCTTC
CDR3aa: CASSQGGVPNYGYTF

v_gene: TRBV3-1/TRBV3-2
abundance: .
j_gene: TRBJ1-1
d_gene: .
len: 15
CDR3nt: TGTGCCAGCAGCCAAGAGGTCAGAATGAACACTGAAGCTTTCTTT
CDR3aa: CASSQEVRMNTEAFF

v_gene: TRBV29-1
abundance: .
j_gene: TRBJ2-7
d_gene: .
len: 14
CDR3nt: TGCAGCGTTGTCCGAACGGCAGGGGACTACGAGCAGTACTTC
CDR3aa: CSVVRTAGDYEQYF

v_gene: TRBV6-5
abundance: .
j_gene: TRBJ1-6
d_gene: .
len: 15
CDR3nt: TGTGCCAGCAGTTACTCGAATAGGGGAAATTCACCCCTCCACTTT
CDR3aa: CASSYSNRGNSPLHF